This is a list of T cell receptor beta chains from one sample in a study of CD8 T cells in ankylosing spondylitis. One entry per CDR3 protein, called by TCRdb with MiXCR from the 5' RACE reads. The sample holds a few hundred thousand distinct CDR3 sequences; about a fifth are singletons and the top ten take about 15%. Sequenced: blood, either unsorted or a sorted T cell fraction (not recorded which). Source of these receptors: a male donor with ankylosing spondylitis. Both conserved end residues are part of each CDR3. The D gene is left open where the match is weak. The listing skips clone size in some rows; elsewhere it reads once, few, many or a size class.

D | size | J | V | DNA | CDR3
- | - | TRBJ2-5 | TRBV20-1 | TGCAGTGCGGAGGCAGTTGAGACCCAGTACTTC | CSAEAVETQYF
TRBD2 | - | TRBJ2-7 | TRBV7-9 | TGTGCCAGCAGCGAAAGACTAGCGGGAGGATCCCGCTACGAGCAGTACTTC | CASSERLAGGSRYEQYF
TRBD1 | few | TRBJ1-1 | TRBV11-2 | TGTGCCAGCAGCCCCGACAGGGAGTGGACTGAAGCTTTCTTT | CASSPDREWTEAFF
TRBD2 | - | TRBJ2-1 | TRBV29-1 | TGCAGCGTTGAATCCCTAGCGGGAGACCGGCAGTTCTTC | CSVESLAGDRQFF
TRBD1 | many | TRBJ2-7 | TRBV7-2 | TGTGCCAGCAGCCCCGGGACAGGGGGTGGTGAGCAGTACTTC | CASSPGTGGGEQYF
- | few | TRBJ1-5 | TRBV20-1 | TGCAGTGCTGGGGACCGTGGGGTTAGTCAGCCCCAGCATTTT | CSAGDRGVSQPQHF
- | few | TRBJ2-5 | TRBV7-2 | TGTGCCAGCAGTTTGACAGCTAAAGAGACCCAGTACTTC | CASSLTAKETQYF
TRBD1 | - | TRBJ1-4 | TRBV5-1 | TGCGCCAGCAGCCGACAGGGTTCTAATGAAAAACTGTTTTTT | CASSRQGSNEKLFF
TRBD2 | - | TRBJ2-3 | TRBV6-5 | TGTGCCAGCAGTTACGAGCGGGAGGCCCTTGGCACAGATACGCAGTATTTT | CASSYEREALGTDTQYF
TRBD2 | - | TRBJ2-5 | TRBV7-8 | TGTGCCAGCAGCTTAGAACTAGCGGGAGATCGAGAGACCCAGTACTTC | CASSLELAGDRETQYF
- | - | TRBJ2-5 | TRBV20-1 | TGCAGTGCTTTGACTAGTTGGACCCAGTACTTC | CSALTSWTQYF
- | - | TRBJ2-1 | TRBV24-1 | TGTGCCACCAGTGATTTGGGAGGGGGTCAGAGCTCCTACAATGAGCAGTTCTTC | CATSDLGGGQSSYNEQFF
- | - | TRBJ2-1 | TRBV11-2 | TGTGCCAGCAGATTGGGGCAACTTCGAAGTGGTGAGCAGTTCTTC | CASRLGQLRSGEQFF
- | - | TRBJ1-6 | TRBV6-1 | TGTGCCAGCAGTGGACTACCGCTGAGTTCACCCCTCCACTTT | CASSGLPLSSPLHF
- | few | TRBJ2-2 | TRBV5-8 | TGTGCCAGCAGCTTGGACCTGCGCACCGGGGAGCTGTTTTTT | CASSLDLRTGELFF
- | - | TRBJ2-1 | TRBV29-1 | TGCAGCATCCAATCTGGCGGAAACAATGAGCAGTTCTTC | CSIQSGGNNEQFF
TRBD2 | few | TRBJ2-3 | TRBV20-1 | TGCAGTGCAACCCGGACTAGCGGGAGTTGGGCAGATACGCAGTATTTT | CSATRTSGSWADTQYF
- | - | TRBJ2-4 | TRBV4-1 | TGCGCCAGCAGCCAAGGGCGGCCACGCGGGACAGAAAAAAACATTCAGTACTTC | CASSQGRPRGTEKNIQYF
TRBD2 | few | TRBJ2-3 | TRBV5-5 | TGTGCCAGCAGCTTGGGTGGACTAGGGAGGGATACGCAGTATTTT | CASSLGGLGRDTQYF
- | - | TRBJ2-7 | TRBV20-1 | TGCAGTGTACCCCACCGAGGCGGGTCCTACGAGCAGTACTTC | CSVPHRGGSYEQYF
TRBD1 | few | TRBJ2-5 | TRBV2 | TGTGCCAGCAGTGCAGGGGGCGGGACCCAGTACTTC | CASSAGGGTQYF
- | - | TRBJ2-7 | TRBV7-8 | TGTGCCAGCAGCTTAGAACGTTTTGGGGGCTACGAGCAGTACTTC | CASSLERFGGYEQYF
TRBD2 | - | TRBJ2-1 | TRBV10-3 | TGTGCCATCAGTGAGTCGCTAGCGGGAGGGTTGGAGCAGTTCTTC | CAISESLAGGLEQFF
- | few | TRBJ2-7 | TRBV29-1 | TGCAGCGTTGCCTCGGGATACGAGCAGTACTTC | CSVASGYEQYF
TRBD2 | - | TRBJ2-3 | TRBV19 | TGTGCCAGTAGTACGGGAGCGGGGGATACGCAGTATTTT | CASSTGAGDTQYF
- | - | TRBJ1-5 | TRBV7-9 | TGTGCCAGCAGCTTAGGAGAGGGGCGTCAGCCCCAGCATTTT | CASSLGEGRQPQHF
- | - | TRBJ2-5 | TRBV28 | TGTGCCACCGTTGGGCTGGGAGGACTGAATAAAGAGACCCAGTACTTC | CATVGLGGLNKETQYF
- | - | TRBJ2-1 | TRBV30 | TGTGCCTACACTCAGGGTGACAGGGGGCCTAGCGGGACGTATGAGCAGTTCTTC | CAYTQGDRGPSGTYEQFF
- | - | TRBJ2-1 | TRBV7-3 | TGTGCCAGCAGCTTAAATCTTCATGAGCAGTTCTTC | CASSLNLHEQFF
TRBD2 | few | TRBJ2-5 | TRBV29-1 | TGCAGCGTTGGGGAGCGAGCGGGACTTTCGGAGACCCAGTACTTC | CSVGERAGLSETQYF
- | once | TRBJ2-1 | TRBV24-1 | TGTGCCACCAGTGATAACCCAGGGTACAATGAGCAGTTCTTC | CATSDNPGYNEQFF
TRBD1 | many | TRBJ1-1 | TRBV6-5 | TGTGCCAGCAGTTACTTCGGGACAGCAGGGATGAACACTGAAGCTTTCTTT | CASSYFGTAGMNTEAFF
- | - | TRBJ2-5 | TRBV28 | TGTGCCAGCAGACCCCTCGGCGGGGCGGAGACCCAGTACTTC | CASRPLGGAETQYF
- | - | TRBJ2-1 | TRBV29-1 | TGCAGCGCTGGTTGGGCAGCTAATGAGCAGTTCTTC | CSAGWAANEQFF
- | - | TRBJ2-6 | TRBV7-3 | TGTGCCAGCAGCTTACCAACTTCTGGGGCCAACGTCCTGACTTTC | CASSLPTSGANVLTF
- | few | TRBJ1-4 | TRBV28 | TGTGCCAGCATTCAGTCCGCGCGCAATGAAAAACTGTTTTTT | CASIQSARNEKLFF
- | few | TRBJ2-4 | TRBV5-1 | TGCGCCAGCAGCTTGGGCCCCCAGGACATTCAGTACTTC | CASSLGPQDIQYF
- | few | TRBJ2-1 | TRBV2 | TGTGCCAGGGAGAGCGACTCCGGCGATCGGCATGAGCAGTTCTTC | CARESDSGDRHEQFF
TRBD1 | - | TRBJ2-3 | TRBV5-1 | TGCGCCAGTGGGACAGTTAGCACAGATACGCAGTATTTT | CASGTVSTDTQYF
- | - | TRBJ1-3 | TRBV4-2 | TGTGCCAGCAGCCAAATAGGTAGTGGAAACACCATATATTTT | CASSQIGSGNTIYF
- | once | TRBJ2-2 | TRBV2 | TGTGCCAGCAGTGAAGGTAGCCACGGGCGGGCGAACACCGGGGAGCTGTTTTTT | CASSEGSHGRANTGELFF
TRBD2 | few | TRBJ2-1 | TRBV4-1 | TGCGCCAGCAGCCAAGTTCGGGGCCCAGCGGGGAATGAGCAGTTCTTC | CASSQVRGPAGNEQFF
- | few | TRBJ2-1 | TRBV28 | TGTGCCAGCCCACCCACCGGGGCCGGATTTTTAGATGAGCAGTTCTTC | CASPPTGAGFLDEQFF
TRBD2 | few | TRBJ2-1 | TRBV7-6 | TGTGCCAGCAGCCTACGACTAGCGGAGGGGAATGAGCAGTTCTTC | CASSLRLAEGNEQFF
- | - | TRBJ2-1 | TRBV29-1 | TGCAGCGTTGAAAATGAGCAGTTCTTC | CSVENEQFF
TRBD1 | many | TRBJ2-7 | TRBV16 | TGTGCCAGCAGCCAACGGACAGGGTACTCCGAGCAGTACTTC | CASSQRTGYSEQYF
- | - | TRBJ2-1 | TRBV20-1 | TGCAGTGCTGGGCTAGGGTCGGGGAACTACAATGAGCAGTTCTTC | CSAGLGSGNYNEQFF
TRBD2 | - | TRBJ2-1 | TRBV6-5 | TGTGCCAGCAGTTCTCGCGGGAGGGCCTCATACAATGAGCAGTTCTTC | CASSSRGRASYNEQFF